One sample yielded the 23 T cell receptor beta chains listed below, sequenced in a study of shared clonotypes between healthy human individuals. Here immunoSEQ multiplex PCR was the method, and the copy in TCRdb shows in-frame clones only, minus some. The table lists roughly 1,000,000 clones, approximately 80% of them singletons. Sequenced material: memory CD4+ T cells from PBMCs. The subset here: CD45RA-negative fraction. Every receptor here comes from a man aged 18 to 29 in good health. Some clones in this sample may be carry-over from other donors' samples.

V usage is TRBV11-2 and J usage is TRBJ1-2; TRBD1 is a possible D gene (6 bases). Trimming removed 5 bases at V and 8 bases at J, with 18 bases between. This CDR3 contains 14 residues. CDR1 SGHAT and CDR2 FQNNGV come from the germline V gene. CDR3 loop: CASSLPGTTGGYTF. The CDR3 nucleotides are TGTGCCAGCAGCCTCCCGGGGACAACGGGGGGCTACACCTTC.

This sequence joins TRBV5-1 and TRBJ2-1, with D perhaps TRBD1 (5 bases). Trimming left V 3 bases short and J 0 bases short, with 10 bases between. This CDR3 spans 15 amino acids. CDR1 SGHRS and CDR2 YFSETQ come from the germline V gene. The CDR3 DNA reads as TGCGCCAGCAGCTCAGGGATCTCCTCCTACAATGAGCAGTTCTTC. Translating gives CASSSGISSYNEQFF.

The gene calls are TRBV19 and TRBJ2-4; a possible D gene is TRBD1 (5 bases). Between the trimmed V and J ends, which lost 3 bases and 4 bases, there was a span of 7 bases. This CDR3 has 13 amino acids. The germline gives CDR1 LNHDA, CDR2 SQIVND (reference sequence). In DNA form, the CDR3 reads TGTGCCAGTAGTATCGACAGAAAAAACATTCAGTACTTC. As protein: CASSIDRKNIQYF.

The J gene is TRBJ2-1, the V gene TRBV18; 8 bases are shared with TRBD2. The germline V gene has CDR1 KGHSH and CDR2 LQKENI. With V trimmed by 3 bases and J by 3 bases, 7 bases remained unmatched. The CDR3 is made up of 16 amino acids. CDR3 sequence (DNA): TGTGCCAGCTCACCTAAGGGGCGGGAGGACTACAATGAGCAGTTCTTC. Protein: CASSPKGREDYNEQFF. Variable domain in full (rest from reference TRBV18 and TRBJ2-1): NAGVMQNPRHLVRRRGQEARLRCSPMKGHSHVYWYRQLPEEGLKFMVYLQKENIIDESGMPKERFSAEFPKEGPSILRIQQVVRGDSAAYFCASSPKGREDYNEQFFGPGTRLTVL.

V is TRBV5-1 and J is TRBJ1-5, with D perhaps TRBD1 (5 bases). Trimming cost V 0 bases and J 4 bases, with 11 bases left between them. CDR3 size: 15 residues. The V gene's germline CDR1 is SGHRS and CDR2 YFSETQ. CDR3 region: CASSLVAGMNQPQHF. CDR3 sequence (DNA): TGCGCCAGCAGCTTGGTTGCAGGGATGAATCAGCCCCAGCATTTT. Based on the CDR3 plus reference TRBV5-1 and TRBJ1-5, the full variable domain is KAGVTQTPRYLIKTRGQQVTLSCSPISGHRSVSWYQQTPGQGLQFLFEYFSETQRNKGNFPGRFSGRQFSNSRSEMNVSTLELGDSALYLCASSLVAGMNQPQHFGDGTRLSIL.

This clone was seen only a few times. The same CDR3 arises from other DNA sequences in this sample as well. This chain connects TRBV9 to TRBJ1-2; 8 nucleotides line up with TRBD1. V was clipped by 2 bases and J by 5 bases; unmatched bases: 5. The CDR3 extends over 14 amino acids. Germline V gene sequence: CDR1 SGDLS, CDR2 YYNGEE. The CDR3 region is CASSVSGQGYGYTF. The CDR3 coding sequence is TGTGCCAGCAGCGTCAGCGGACAGGGATATGGCTACACCTTC.

This clone was found once. The genes are TRBV28 and TRBJ2-1; 7 bases match TRBD2. Per the germline V gene, CDR1 is MDHEN and CDR2 is SYDVKM. The CDR3 is 16 residues long. Losses at the gene ends were 4 bases for V and 4 bases for J; bases not matched to a gene: 10. The CDR3 loop reads CASSSSGTSRYNEQFF. The CDR3 coding sequence is TGTGCCAGCAGTTCTAGCGGCACGTCCCGTTACAATGAGCAGTTCTTC.

The chain links TRBV28 to TRBJ2-7; perhaps TRBD1 as D (6 bases). The CDR3 has 15 amino acids. V shed 2 bases and J shed 3 bases, with 14 bases lying between them. The germline V gene encodes CDR1 MDHEN and CDR2 SYDVKM. The CDR3 sequence is CASSLAGVDLYEQYF. DNA for the CDR3: TGTGCCAGCAGTTTAGCAGGGGTGGATCTCTACGAGCAGTACTTC.

V usage is TRBV5-1 and J usage is TRBJ2-5; 10 positions match TRBD2. V gave up 4 bases and J gave up 3 bases; unmatched junction bases: 3. The CDR3 has 14 amino acids. CDR1 and CDR2 (germline): SGHRS, YFSETQ. The CDR3 DNA sequence: TGCGCCAGCAGCCCGGGACTAGCGAAAGAGACCCAGTACTTC. Its translation: CASSPGLAKETQYF.

The J gene is TRBJ2-1, the V gene TRBV29-1, with D unclear. The CDR3 covers 17 residues. Germline V gene sequence: CDR1 SQVTM, CDR2 ANQGSEA. Trimming cost V 1 base and J 6 bases, with 22 bases left between them. CDR3 sequence: CSVEGAFTFFNFNEQFF. The CDR3 DNA is TGCAGCGTTGAAGGGGCGTTTACCTTTTTTAACTTCAATGAGCAGTTCTTC.

Concerning this clone: A read error may explain this, as a much larger clone is one base away. The rearrangement links TRBV30 to TRBJ1-1; no reliable D call. Germline V gene data show CDR1 as GTSNPN and CDR2 as SVGIG (reference sequence). This CDR3 contains 13 residues. V lost 7 bases to trimming and J lost 4 bases, with 16 bases between them. The CDR3 reads CASRHPQSTEAFF. CDR3 DNA sequence: TGTGCCTCAAGACACCCCCAGAGCACTGAAGCTTTCTTT.

The V gene is TRBV7-6, the J gene TRBJ2-1, with D perhaps assigned TRBD1 or TRBD2 (5 bases each). The V gene lost 4 bases and the J gene lost 10 bases, with 20 bases spanning the gap. The CDR3 contains 15 residues. CDR1 SGHVS and CDR2 FNYEAQ come from the germline V gene. CDR3: CASSSSGQGEGEQFF. CDR3 coding DNA: TGTGCCAGCAGCTCCTCCGGTCAGGGCGAGGGCGAGCAGTTCTTC. Based on the CDR3 plus reference TRBV7-6 and TRBJ2-1, the full variable domain is GAGVSQSPRYKVTKRGQDVALRCDPISGHVSLYWYRQALGQGPEFLTYFNYEAQQDKSGLPNDRFSAERPEGSISTLTIQRTEQRDSAMYRCASSSSGQGEGEQFFGPGTRLTVL.

The V and J genes are TRBV29-1 and TRBJ2-7; D not certain. The CDR3 has 14 residues. Germline V lookup: CDR1 SQVTM, CDR2 ANQGSEA. The ends were cut back, 3 bases at V and 2 bases at J, with 14 bases in the middle. Here the CDR3 DNA reads TGCAGCGTTGAGGACCCCCAGAAGGCCTACGAGCAGTACTTC. Its protein is CSVEDPQKAYEQYF.

The V and J genes are TRBV6-4 and TRBJ2-4; D remains unclear. V was clipped by 7 bases and J by 1 base, with 17 bases between them. CDR1 and CDR2 (germline): MRHNA, SNTAGT. The CDR3 is 16 amino acids. As DNA, the CDR3 is TGTGCCAGCAAGCCGGCGCCGGGTGGGGCCAAAAACATTCAGTACTTC. It codes for CASKPAPGGAKNIQYF.

V is TRBV7-6 and J is TRBJ2-3; the D gene could be TRBD1 or TRBD2 (5 bases each). The CDR3 has 15 amino acids. Germline CDR1 and CDR2: SGHVS and FNYEAQ. With 1 base removed from V and 0 bases from J, the gap between germline ends came to 8 bases. In DNA form, the CDR3 reads TGTGCCAGCAGCTTAGACGGGGCGAGCACAGATACGCAGTATTTT. It yields the protein CASSLDGASTDTQYF.

The chain is built from TRBV7-6 and TRBJ2-5, with D tentatively TRBD1 (6 bases). This CDR3 region has 13 residues. The V end was cut by 5 bases, the J end by 3 bases, with 10 bases between. Per germline, CDR1 SGHVS and CDR2 FNYEAQ. This CDR3 reads CASSHRDKETQYF. The CDR3 DNA follows: TGTGCCAGCAGCCACCGGGACAAAGAGACCCAGTACTTC.

The chain links TRBV7-2 to TRBJ2-1, with a tentative D call TRBD1 (6 bases). The germline gives CDR1 SGHTA, CDR2 FQGNSA. The CDR3 covers 15 residues. V was shortened by 0 bases and J by 7 bases, with 13 bases between the two germline ends. The CDR3 nucleotides are TGTGCCAGCAGCTTAGCGGGACACTCATTGAATGAGCAGTTCTTC. Its protein product is CASSLAGHSLNEQFF.

The rearrangement joins TRBV30 to TRBJ2-1; no reliable D call. CDR3 length: 11 amino acids. V lost 2 bases and J lost 8, with 7 bases in between. Germline CDR1 reads GTSNPN; CDR2 reads SVGIG (reference sequence). The CDR3 DNA sequence: TGTGCCTGGAGTCCCCAGCATGAGCAGTTCTTC. This translates into CAWSPQHEQFF.

The rearrangement joins TRBV7-9 to TRBJ1-3; D is perhaps TRBD1 (5 bases). CDR3 length: 14 amino acids. Trimming took off 5 bases at V and 11 bases at J, with 19 bases between the two ends. Germline assignment: CDR1 SEHNR and CDR2 FQNEAQ (reference sequence). CDR3 region: CASSPGLPVKPIYF. In DNA form, the CDR3 reads TGTGCCAGCAGCCCGGGACTGCCTGTAAAGCCCATATATTTT.

In regard to this clone: The sample has other DNA sequences that encode this CDR3 too. The CDR3 nucleotides are TGCGCCAGCAGCCCGGGGGGTAATCAGCCCCAGCATTTT. It translates to CASSPGGNQPQHF. The chain links TRBV5-1 to TRBJ1-5; TRBD1 might be the D (5 bases). Germline CDR1 is SGHRS and CDR2 is YFSETQ. V lost 4 bases, J lost 4 bases, and 9 bases lay in between. This CDR3 region has 13 residues.

The CDR3 nucleotides are TGTGCCAGCAGGAAAGGGGGGGCCAGCGGGAAGCCCCAGCATTTT. Translation gives CASRKGGASGKPQHF. The V call is TRBV28, the J call TRBJ1-5, with D possibly matching TRBD1 (6 bases). The CDR3 length is 15 residues. Germline V gene sequence: CDR1 MDHEN, CDR2 SYDVKM. With 6 bases removed from V and 8 bases from J, the gap between germline ends came to 20 bases. Drawing the rest from reference TRBV28 and TRBJ1-5, the complete variable domain is DVKVTQSSRYLVKRTGEKVFLECVQDMDHENMFWYRQDPGLGLRLIYFSYDVKMKEKGDIPEGYSVSREKKERFSLILESASTNQTSMYLCASRKGGASGKPQHFGDGTRLSIL.

The V and J genes are TRBV5-1 and TRBJ2-3, with 9 bases aligning to TRBD2. Germline values: CDR1 SGHRS, CDR2 YFSETQ. The CDR3 has 14 residues. Trimming took 2 bases from V and 5 from J; bases not matched to a gene: 3. The CDR3 nucleotides read TGCGCCAGCAGCTTAGCGGGAGGAATAGATACGCAGTATTTT. It translates to CASSLAGGIDTQYF.

The V and J genes are TRBV7-6 and TRBJ2-3; TRBD2 might be the D (6 bases). Looked up from germline, CDR1 is SGHVS and CDR2 is FNYEAQ. The CDR3 extends over 18 amino acids. V lost 5 bases to trimming and J lost 6 bases, with 27 bases between them. The CDR3 DNA reads as TGTGCCAGCAGCCCTGGTGCGGGGAGCGTCGGTCTGATGGATACGCAGTATTTT. Translated: CASSPGAGSVGLMDTQYF.